The TCR beta chain under discussion was sequenced for a study of OX40 agonist ivuxolimab in advanced cancers. Study summary: An anti-OX40 (CD134) antibody with agonistic activity, ivuxolimab, was administered to patients. Patient treatment consisted of intravenous ivuxolimab administration every 2 weeks at 0.01 to 10 mg/kg. Antecedent anti-PD-1, anti-PD-L1 or anti-CTLA-4 therapy was permissible, with roughly 36% having received some.

The length of the CDR3 is 16 residues. Germline values: CDR1 MNHEY, CDR2 SMNVEV (reference sequence). The ends lost 6 bases at V and 0 bases at J; junction bases unmatched: 6. TCRdb keeps only in-frame clones here, not all; method: immunoSEQ multiplex PCR. The sample consists of fewer than 80,000 clones, around 85% of them appearing once. The chain links TRBV27 to TRBJ2-2, with TRBD1 matching over 8 bases. The receptor was derived from an adult with an advanced solid tumor such as melanoma, head and neck, liver or kidney cancer. Sequencing used CD4+ or CD8+ T cells sorted from blood, obtained in a trial of the OX40 agonist ivuxolimab. The CDR3 sequence is CASSPLTGANTGELFF. The CDR3 DNA sequence: TGTGCCAGCAGCCCTTTGACAGGGGCGAACACCGGGGAGCTGTTTTTT.